This T cell receptor beta chain is drawn from a study of T cells in Graves' hyperthyroidism and ophthalmopathy. RNA transcripts gave rise to amplified TCR beta CDR3 regions. HTBI primers were used for first-round RT-PCR of the TCR CDR3. Each CDR3 protein gets one entry after TCRdb re-called the multiplex PCR reads with MiXCR. The repertoire has around 300,000 distinct CDR3 sequences, roughly 13% of them found once; the top ten carry 7.8%. Germline CDR1 and CDR2: MDHEN and SYDVKM. CDR3 length: 14 residues. The V segment lost 6 bases and the J segment 4 bases; nucleotides outside the gene matches: 3. This clonotype turned up a few times. Its antigen remains unidentified. Study-level points and caveats: A model built on 13 V-J features separated ophthalmopathy from stable hyperthyroidism. Blood also carried most thyroid clonotypes expanded above 0.001.

The TCR originated in a woman aged 30 to 39 with Graves' hyperthyroidism that later progressed to Graves' ophthalmopathy. The sequenced sample consisted of blood. The chain couples TRBV28 to TRBJ2-2; 9 nucleotides line up with TRBD1. CDR3 protein: CASRMTGGTGELFF. In DNA form, the CDR3 reads TGTGCCAGCAGGATGACAGGGGGCACCGGGGAGCTGTTTTTT. Full variable domain (rest looked up from reference TRBV28 and TRBJ2-2): DVKVTQSSRYLVKRTGEKVFLECVQDMDHENMFWYRQDPGLGLRLIYFSYDVKMKEKGDIPEGYSVSREKKERFSLILESASTNQTSMYLCASRMTGGTGELFFGEGSRLTVL.